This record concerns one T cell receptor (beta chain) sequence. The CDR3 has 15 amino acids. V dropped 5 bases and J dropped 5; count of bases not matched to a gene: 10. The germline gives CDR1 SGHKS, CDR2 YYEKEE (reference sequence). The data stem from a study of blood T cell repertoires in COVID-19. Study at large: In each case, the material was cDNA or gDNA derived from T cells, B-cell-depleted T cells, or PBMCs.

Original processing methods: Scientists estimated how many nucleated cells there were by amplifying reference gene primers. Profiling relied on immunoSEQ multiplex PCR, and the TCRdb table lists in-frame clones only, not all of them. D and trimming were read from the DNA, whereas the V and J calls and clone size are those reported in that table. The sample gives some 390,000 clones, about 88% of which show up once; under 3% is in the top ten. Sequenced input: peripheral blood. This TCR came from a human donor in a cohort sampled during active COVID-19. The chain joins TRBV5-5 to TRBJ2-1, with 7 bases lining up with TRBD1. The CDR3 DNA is TGTGCCAGCAGATTTAGACAGGGAATGGACAATGAGCAGTTCTTC. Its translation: CASRFRQGMDNEQFF.